The 20 T cell receptor beta chains in this list originate from one sample, sequenced in a study of T cells in Graves' hyperthyroidism and ophthalmopathy. Researchers amplified the TCR beta CDR3 regions from RNA transcripts. During a first-round RT-PCR of the TCR CDR3, the HTBI primer set was used. In TCRdb, the multiplex PCR reads were re-called with MiXCR into one record per CDR3 protein. Altogether roughly 400,000 distinct CDR3 sequences are present, over 13% being singletons, with the ten largest covering 28%. Sequencing was performed on blood. All receptors derive from a man aged 45-65 years with Graves' ophthalmopathy.

Many counts were recorded for this clonotype. The chain's CDR3 is CATSDWPQGNIQYF. As DNA, the CDR3 is TGTGCCACCAGTGATTGGCCACAGGGGAACATTCAGTACTTC. The chain couples TRBV24-1 to TRBJ2-4, with TRBD1 matching over 7 bases. Germline V lookup: CDR1 KGHDR, CDR2 SFDVKD. V shed 2 bases and J 7 bases; nucleotides not matched to a gene: 4. This CDR3 contains 14 residues.

This clonotype was seen many times. The rearrangement joins TRBV5-1 to TRBJ2-5; D is undetermined. The CDR3 is made up of 14 amino acids. V dropped 0 bases and J dropped 2 bases, with 8 bases sitting between them. The germline V gene encodes CDR1 SGHRS and CDR2 YFSETQ. The CDR3, as DNA: TGCGCCAGCAGCTTGGTGTCCTTACAAGAGACCCAGTACTTC. Translating gives CASSLVSLQETQYF. Drawing the rest from reference TRBV5-1 and TRBJ2-5, the complete variable domain is KAGVTQTPRYLIKTRGQQVTLSCSPISGHRSVSWYQQTPGQGLQFLFEYFSETQRNKGNFPGRFSGRQFSNSRSEMNVSTLELGDSALYLCASSLVSLQETQYFGPGTRLLVL.

This clonotype was detected many times. V gene TRBV5-1 combines with J gene TRBJ1-1; TRBD1 matches 7 bases. Germline V gives CDR1 SGHRS, CDR2 YFSETQ. Trimming cost V 2 bases and J 1 base; bases outside gene matches: 8. The length of the CDR3 is 16 residues. The CDR3: CASSLEPGQRNTEAFF. The CDR3 DNA sequence: TGCGCCAGCAGCTTAGAACCGGGACAGAGGAACACTGAAGCTTTCTTT.

The rearrangement joins TRBV5-1 to TRBJ2-3; D gene unclear. Germline CDR1 is SGHRS and CDR2 is YFSETQ. V lost 0 bases and J 2 bases, leaving 10 bases between the germline ends. This CDR3 region has 15 residues. CDR3 DNA: TGCGCCAGCAGCTTGGCCGTATCTTCCACAGATACGCAGTATTTT. Amino acid sequence: CASSLAVSSTDTQYF. The full variable domain, completed using reference TRBV5-1 and TRBJ2-3, is KAGVTQTPRYLIKTRGQQVTLSCSPISGHRSVSWYQQTPGQGLQFLFEYFSETQRNKGNFPGRFSGRQFSNSRSEMNVSTLELGDSALYLCASSLAVSSTDTQYFGPGTRLTVL.

The chain links TRBV4-1 to TRBJ2-7, with D uncertain. This CDR3 region has 15 residues. V lost 1 base and J 4 bases, leaving 14 bases between the germline ends. Germline values: CDR1 MGHRA, CDR2 YSYEKL. The CDR3 region is CASSQVSDGGYEQYF. The CDR3 region has the DNA TGCGCCAGCAGCCAAGTATCCGACGGTGGTTACGAGCAGTACTTC.

This clonotype appeared many times. The chain joins TRBV20-1 to TRBJ2-2; a possible D gene is TRBD1 (7 bases). V lost 3 bases and J lost 6, with 14 bases in between. This CDR3 has 14 amino acids. The germline gives CDR1 DFQATT, CDR2 SNEGSKA (reference sequence). The CDR3 DNA is TGCAGTGCTAGGGAGGGGGCGTATTCCGGGGAGCTGTTTTTT. Translation: CSAREGAYSGELFF.

Many counts were recorded for this clonotype. The chain joins TRBV13 to TRBJ2-1; D remains unclear. Germline CDR1 and CDR2: PRHDT and FYEKMQ (reference sequence). The germline V and J ends were trimmed by 3 bases and 6 bases, with 3 bases remaining between them. The CDR3 covers 11 residues. The CDR3 region is CASSFSNEQFF. CDR3 sequence (DNA): TGTGCCAGCAGCTTTTCCAATGAGCAGTTCTTC.

This clonotype was observed many times. This chain uses TRBV4-1 with TRBJ2-7, with TRBD2 matching over 10 bases. The CDR3 contains 16 residues. The J segment lost 2 bases and the V segment lost 2 bases, leaving 6 bases of the junction unmatched. Germline values: CDR1 MGHRA, CDR2 YSYEKL. In DNA, the CDR3 is TGCGCCAGCAGCCAACACACTAGCGGGAATACCTACGAGCAGTACTTC. It codes for CASSQHTSGNTYEQYF.

The chain joins TRBV4-2 to TRBJ2-6; D might be TRBD1 (6 bases). The CDR3 loop spans 17 amino acids. V gave up 0 bases and J gave up 2 bases, with 11 bases separating them. Per the germline V gene, CDR1 is LGHNA and CDR2 is YNFKEQ. CDR3 sequence (DNA): TGTGCCAGCAGCCAAGATAGAGGGGGAACTGGGGCCAACGTCCTGACTTTC. This sequence encodes CASSQDRGGTGANVLTF.

This clonotype came up many times. CDR3 loop: CASSLTSRAAQTYEQYF. CDR3 DNA: TGTGCCAGCAGTTTAACCAGCCGGGCCGCACAGACCTACGAGCAGTACTTC. The chain joins TRBV6-1 to TRBJ2-7; D uncertain. Germline-derived CDR1 and CDR2 are MNHNS and SASEGT. V was cut by 5 bases and J by 2 bases, with 22 bases left in between. The length of the CDR3 is 17 residues.

V usage is TRBV29-1 and J usage is TRBJ2-1, with a weak D call TRBD2 (6 bases). The CDR3 loop spans 16 amino acids. V was clipped by 4 bases and J by 0 bases, with 16 bases between them. Germline loops: CDR1 SQVTM, CDR2 ANQGSEA. As DNA, the CDR3 is TGCAGCGTTGGGGGGGAAAGGACCAGCTCCTACAATGAGCAGTTCTTC. Encoded protein: CSVGGERTSSYNEQFF.

This chain joins TRBV20-1 and TRBJ2-1; D uncertain. The J call may be mistaken, given a closer DNA end match to TRBJ2-7. In germline, CDR1 is DFQATT, CDR2 SNEGSKA (reference sequence). This CDR3 spans 10 amino acids. CDR3 sequence (DNA): TGCAGTGCTAGCCTGAATGAGCAGTACTTC. Its translation is CSASLNEQYF.

This clonotype has more than one count but fewer than ten. This chain links TRBV29-1 with TRBJ2-5, with 8 bases aligning to TRBD1. The CDR3 totals 14 residues. V lost 8 bases to trimming and J lost 4 bases; unmatched junction nucleotides: 12. Germline CDR1 reads SQVTM; CDR2 reads ANQGSEA. CDR3 protein: CSFTTFRGPETQYF. The CDR3 DNA reads TGCAGCTTTACTACCTTCAGGGGGCCAGAGACCCAGTACTTC.

The rearrangement uses TRBV27 and TRBJ2-3; 14 bases align to TRBD2. Looked up from germline, CDR1 is MNHEY and CDR2 is SMNVEV (reference sequence). V was pared by 3 bases and J by 3 bases, with 2 bases of the junction left unmatched. The CDR3 contains 16 residues. In DNA, the CDR3 is TGTGCCAGCAGTTTCCGGACTAGCGGGAGGACAGATACGCAGTATTTT. This encodes CASSFRTSGRTDTQYF.

This rearrangement joins TRBV18 to TRBJ2-3; D may be TRBD1 (5 bases). This CDR3 comprises 15 residues. Per germline, CDR1 KGHSH and CDR2 LQKENI. V lost 8 bases to trimming and J lost 2 bases, with 17 bases between them. DNA for the CDR3: TGTGCCAGCACCCGAATAGGGGCGCACACAGATACGCAGTATTTT. It is translated as CASTRIGAHTDTQYF. Full variable domain (missing parts from reference TRBV18 and TRBJ2-3): NAGVMQNPRHLVRRRGQEARLRCSPMKGHSHVYWYRQLPEEGLKFMVYLQKENIIDESGMPKERFSAEFPKEGPSILRIQQVVRGDSAAYFCASTRIGAHTDTQYFGPGTRLTVL.

Note on this clonotype: This may be a read error, as it is one base from a much larger clone. The V and J genes are TRBV6-1 and TRBJ1-5, with D perhaps matching TRBD1 (5 bases). The CDR3 has 15 residues. The germline V gene has CDR1 MNHNS and CDR2 SASEGT. CDR3 in DNA: TGTGCCGGCAGCCCATCGGGGGGTTTTGGACAGCCCCAGCATTTT. This encodes CAGSPSGGFGQPQHF.

The chain has TRBV4-2 and TRBJ2-7; D not resolved. V lost 0 bases and J lost 4, with 16 bases in between. Per germline, CDR1 LGHNA and CDR2 YNFKEQ. The CDR3 covers 16 residues. CDR3 DNA: TGTGCCAGCAGCCAAGAGACCGCTCTTCTGGCGTACGAGCAGTACTTC. Translated, it gives CASSQETALLAYEQYF.

For this clonotype: A much more abundant neighbour one base away suggests this may be a read error. V is TRBV5-1 and J is TRBJ2-7; TRBD1 aligns across 8 bases. Matching the DNA end better, TRBJ2-1 makes the J call doubtful. CDR1 and CDR2 from the germline V gene are SGHRS and YFSETQ. The CDR3 is 15 residues long. CDR3 nucleotides: TGCGCCAGCAGCTTGGCCGTGACAGGGGCCTACGAGCAGTTCTTC. It is translated as CASSLAVTGAYEQFF.

CDR3 sequence (DNA): TGTGCCAGCAGCTTAGGACAGGCGGACACTGAAGCTTTCTTT. It encodes CASSLGQADTEAFF. This chain uses TRBV11-3 with TRBJ1-1; D might be TRBD1 (6 bases). Trimming cost V 1 base and J 3 bases, with 9 bases left between them. This CDR3 is built from 14 residues. Germline V gene sequence: CDR1 SGHNT, CDR2 YENEEA.

This clonotype was detected ten times or more. This chain links TRBV30 with TRBJ1-1, with no clear D. Trimming stripped 4 bases from V and 3 bases from J, with 9 bases between. This CDR3 is 12 amino acids long. The germline gives CDR1 GTSNPN, CDR2 SVGIG (reference sequence). CDR3 DNA sequence: TGTGCCTGGACAGTCTCCCACACTGAAGCTTTCTTT. This codes for CAWTVSHTEAFF.